The 32 T cell receptor beta chains listed next were all sequenced from one sample in a study of cytomegalovirus exposure and HLA in healthy donors. The PCR contained 60 Vbeta and 13 Jbeta primers. Produced via immunoSEQ multiplex PCR; TCRdb's table is partial and in-frame only. Of fewer than 200,000 clones listed, about 80% are singletons. The material sequenced was PBMCs. The source is a middle-aged woman in good health and CMV-seronegative.

This clone was counted once. The chain links TRBV7-2 to TRBJ1-5, with 7 bases that match TRBD1. V lost 4 bases, J lost 7 bases, and 7 bases stayed unmatched. The CDR3 spans 14 residues. From germline, CDR1 is SGHTA and CDR2 FQGNSA. CDR3 nucleotide sequence: TGTGCCAGCAGCTCCGACAGGGTCGGACAGCCCCAGCATTTT. This sequence encodes CASSSDRVGQPQHF. The full variable domain, its missing parts supplied by reference TRBV7-2 and TRBJ1-5, is GAGVSQSPSNKVTEKGKDVELRCDPISGHTALYWYRQSLGQGLEFLIYFQGNSAPDKSGLPSDRFSAERTGGSVSTLTIQRTQQEDSAVYLCASSSDRVGQPQHFGDGTRLSIL.

This chain joins TRBV2 and TRBJ2-7; 8 nucleotides line up with TRBD1. V shed 3 bases and J 6 bases; nucleotides not matched to a gene: 7. Germline V gene sequence: CDR1 SNHLY, CDR2 FYNNEI. The CDR3 is 14 residues long. CDR3 loop: CASSETGQAGEQYF. In DNA, the CDR3 is TGTGCCAGCAGTGAGACGGGACAGGCAGGCGAGCAGTACTTC.

The chain combines TRBV28 with TRBJ2-3; TRBD2 matches at 7 bases. CDR3 size: 16 residues. Germline values: CDR1 MDHEN, CDR2 SYDVKM. V lost 3 bases to trimming and J lost 4 bases; unmatched junction nucleotides: 10. The CDR3 is CASSLWLAAEADTQYF. For the CDR3, the DNA is TGTGCCAGCAGTTTGTGGCTAGCGGCCGAGGCAGATACGCAGTATTTT.

The genes are TRBV19 and TRBJ1-1; perhaps TRBD1 as D (6 bases). This CDR3 has 14 residues. The germline gives CDR1 LNHDA, CDR2 SQIVND (reference sequence). The ends were cut back, 4 bases at V and 1 base at J, with 10 bases in the middle. The CDR3 region is CASSNRAQNTEAFF. CDR3 DNA: TGTGCCAGTAGTAACAGGGCCCAGAACACTGAAGCTTTCTTT.

The chain recombines TRBV28 with TRBJ2-3; tentatively, D is TRBD2 (6 bases). This CDR3 comprises 15 residues. V was cut by 10 bases and J by 0 bases, with 17 bases left in between. The germline gives CDR1 MDHEN, CDR2 SYDVKM. CDR3 sequence reads: CATGTAGTSTDTQYF. The DNA of the CDR3 is TGTGCCACCGGAACAGCCGGGACTAGCACAGATACGCAGTATTTT.

The rearrangement links TRBV2 to TRBJ2-4; 14 bases are a match to TRBD2. The J segment lost 5 bases and the V segment lost 7 bases, leaving 4 bases of the junction unmatched. The germline V gene encodes CDR1 SNHLY and CDR2 FYNNEI. The CDR3 is 15 amino acids. Here the CDR3 reads CASNGLAGGENIQYF. Here the CDR3 DNA reads TGTGCCAGCAACGGACTAGCGGGGGGTGAAAACATTCAGTACTTC.

On this clone itself: This sample includes further DNA sequences coding for the same CDR3. The chain has TRBV29-1 and TRBJ1-5, with no clear D. V was cut by 5 bases and J by 2 bases, with 7 bases left in between. The CDR3 has 12 amino acids. Germline CDR1 is SQVTM and CDR2 is ANQGSEA. DNA for the CDR3: TGCAGCGTTCGTGAGGGCAATCAGCCCCAGCATTTT. Translated, it gives CSVREGNQPQHF.

The chain employs TRBV14 and TRBJ2-7, with 9 nucleotides matching TRBD1. From germline, CDR1 is SGHDN and CDR2 FVKESK. The CDR3 loop spans 14 amino acids. V was clipped by 0 bases and J by 12 bases; unmatched bases: 9. The CDR3 coding sequence is TGTGCCAGCAGCCAAGATATGGCGGACAGGGGCACGTACTTC. Translation: CASSQDMADRGTYF.

This chain joins TRBV19 and TRBJ1-1; no firm D call. Germline CDR1 is LNHDA and CDR2 is SQIVND (reference sequence). The CDR3 is made up of 12 amino acids. V gave up 5 bases and J gave up 4 bases, with 8 bases separating them. The CDR3 is CASSGHPTEAFF. CDR3 DNA: TGTGCCAGTAGTGGGCATCCCACTGAAGCTTTCTTT.

The chain combines TRBV11-2 with TRBJ1-2, with a weak D call TRBD1 (5 bases). CDR3 size: 14 residues. Germline loops: CDR1 SGHAT, CDR2 FQNNGV. Trimming removed 3 bases from V and 3 bases from J, with 11 bases in between. CDR3 region: CASSLGQGDYGYTF. CDR3 nucleotides: TGTGCCAGCAGCTTGGGTCAGGGCGACTATGGCTACACCTTC. Variable domain in full (rest from reference TRBV11-2 and TRBJ1-2): EAGVAQSPRYKIIEKRQSVAFWCNPISGHATLYWYQQILGQGPKLLIQFQNNGVVDDSQLPKDRFSAERLKGVDSTLKIQPAKLEDSAVYLCASSLGQGDYGYTFGSGTRLTVV.

Only a few counts were recorded for this clone. The chain recombines TRBV5-4 with TRBJ1-1, with D maybe TRBD1 (5 bases). The V end was cut by 0 bases, the J end by 1 base, with 10 bases between. The germline V gene has CDR1 SGHNT and CDR2 YYREEE (reference sequence). CDR3 length: 15 amino acids. The DNA for the CDR3 is TGTGCCAGCAGCTTGGCTCAGGGATCGAACACTGAAGCTTTCTTT. This sequence encodes CASSLAQGSNTEAFF. Supplemented by reference TRBV5-4 and TRBJ1-1, the full variable domain reads ETGVTQSPTHLIKTRGQQVTLRCSSQSGHNTVSWYQQALGQGPQFIFQYYREEENGRGNFPPRFSGLQFPNYSSELNVNALELDDSALYLCASSLAQGSNTEAFFGQGTRLTVV.

The chain is built from TRBV15 and TRBJ2-3, with 9 bases fitting TRBD1. The V segment lost 0 bases and the J segment 6 bases; nucleotides outside the gene matches: 16. The CDR3 covers 19 residues. CDR1 is LNHNV, CDR2 YYDKDF, per germline (reference sequence). The CDR3, as DNA: TGTGCCACCAGCAGAGATAGTTTCGGGGGGACAGGGATCGCGGATACGCAGTATTTT. Translated: CATSRDSFGGTGIADTQYF.

In its sample, this clone was seen once. The chain joins TRBV7-3 to TRBJ1-2; a possible D gene is TRBD1 (6 bases). V lost 8 bases and J 2 bases, leaving 15 bases between the germline ends. CDR1 is SGHTA, CDR2 FQGTGA, per germline. The CDR3 loop spans 14 amino acids. The CDR3 DNA reads as TGTGCCAGCTCTAACCGGGACACCAACTATGGCTACACCTTC. This encodes CASSNRDTNYGYTF.

The V and J genes are TRBV2 and TRBJ2-7; 12 bases align to TRBD2. Germline CDR1 and CDR2: SNHLY and FYNNEI. This CDR3 spans 16 amino acids. V shed 4 bases, J shed 3 bases, and the junction held 7 bases outside the gene matches. The CDR3 region has the DNA TGTGCCAGCAGTGGGGTGGAGGGACTAGCGGGCTACGAGCAGTACTTC. Translated: CASSGVEGLAGYEQYF. The full variable domain, with the rest looked up from reference TRBV2 and TRBJ2-7, is EPEVTQTPSHQVTQMGQEVILRCVPISNHLYFYWYRQILGQKVEFLVSFYNNEISEKSEIFDDQFSVERPDGSNFTLKIRSTKLEDSAMYFCASSGVEGLAGYEQYFGPGTRLTVT.

This clone was counted between two and nine times. V usage is TRBV19 and J usage is TRBJ1-5, with 8 positions matching TRBD1. The germline CDR1 and CDR2 sequences are LNHDA and SQIVND (reference sequence). The V gene end was trimmed by 7 bases and the J gene end by 6 bases; junction bases not matched to a gene: 11. The CDR3 totals 15 residues. CDR3 bases: TGTGCCAGTACCCCACTGGGACAGGCGGGTCAGCCCCAGCATTTT. The encoded protein is CASTPLGQAGQPQHF.

The chain recombines TRBV28 with TRBJ1-2; 9 bases line up with TRBD1. Per the germline V gene, CDR1 is MDHEN and CDR2 is SYDVKM. V lost 5 bases, J lost 8 bases, and 3 bases stayed unmatched. CDR3 length: 12 residues. CDR3 in DNA: TGTGCCAGCAGTGGACAGGGGAGAGGCTACACCTTC. It translates to CASSGQGRGYTF.

This clone was seen a handful of times. V is TRBV5-4 and J is TRBJ1-1; no clear D gene. The germline V and J ends were trimmed by 0 bases and 0 bases, with 12 bases remaining between them. Germline V lookup: CDR1 SGHNT, CDR2 YYREEE (reference sequence). The CDR3 contains 16 residues. The CDR3 nucleotides are TGTGCCAGCAGCTTGGCCGGTGGTACAGTGAACACTGAAGCTTTCTTT. Translated, it gives CASSLAGGTVNTEAFF. The full variable domain, rest sourced from reference TRBV5-4 and TRBJ1-1, is ETGVTQSPTHLIKTRGQQVTLRCSSQSGHNTVSWYQQALGQGPQFIFQYYREEENGRGNFPPRFSGLQFPNYSSELNVNALELDDSALYLCASSLAGGTVNTEAFFGQGTRLTVV.

The chain uses TRBV5-4 and TRBJ1-3; D is uncertain. This CDR3 comprises 17 residues. Germline V gene sequence: CDR1 SGHNT, CDR2 YYREEE (reference sequence). Trimming left V 0 bases short and J 1 base short, with 14 bases between. The CDR3 sequence: CASSLGGVSLSGNTIYF. The DNA of the CDR3 is TGTGCCAGCAGCTTGGGCGGGGTCTCGCTGTCTGGAAACACCATATATTTT.

The gene calls are TRBV5-4 and TRBJ2-5, with 12 bases identical to TRBD1. The CDR3 runs 15 residues. The V and J ends lost 7 bases and 4 bases, in that order; junction bases with no gene match: 8. Per the germline V gene, CDR1 is SGHNT and CDR2 is YYREEE (reference sequence). As DNA, the CDR3 is TGTGCCAGCGGACCGGGACAGGGGGCGGGAGAGACCCAGTACTTC. It encodes CASGPGQGAGETQYF.

The chain carries TRBV6-1 and TRBJ1-5, with D maybe TRBD1 (6 bases). Trimming stripped 6 bases from V and 1 base from J, with 13 bases between. Germline lookup yields CDR1 MNHNS and CDR2 SASEGT. This CDR3 is built from 15 residues. CDR3 DNA sequence: TGTGCCAGCAGGCCCACAGGGAGCAGCAATCAGCCCCAGCATTTT. Amino acid sequence: CASRPTGSSNQPQHF.

As concerns this clone: The sample carries other DNA sequences with the same CDR3. The rearrangement joins TRBV5-1 to TRBJ2-7; tentatively, D is TRBD1 (6 bases). This CDR3 contains 13 residues. Germline-derived CDR1 and CDR2 are SGHRS and YFSETQ. V was shortened by 1 base and J by 1 base, with 6 bases between the two germline ends. DNA for the CDR3: TGCGCCAGCAGCTTGACAGGGTCCTACGAGCAGTACTTC. Translated: CASSLTGSYEQYF.

The rearrangement uses TRBV5-1 and TRBJ2-3; tentatively, D is TRBD2 (7 bases). Germline V lookup: CDR1 SGHRS, CDR2 YFSETQ. The CDR3 runs 16 residues. Trimming took off 4 bases at V and 2 bases at J, with 17 bases between the two ends. The CDR3 sequence is CASSSHGGGPTDTQYF. The CDR3 nucleotides read TGCGCCAGCAGCAGTCATGGGGGGGGGCCCACAGATACGCAGTATTTT.

The sample holds a few counts of this clone. This chain links TRBV7-2 with TRBJ2-7; 10 nucleotides line up with TRBD2. J was trimmed by 3 bases and V by 5 bases; bases with no gene match: 7. The germline V gene has CDR1 SGHTA and CDR2 FQGNSA. The CDR3 extends over 15 amino acids. DNA for the CDR3: TGTGCCAGCAGCCCCGGAGGGACTAGCGACTACGAGCAGTACTTC. Translated, it gives CASSPGGTSDYEQYF.

The V call is TRBV27, the J call TRBJ1-2; unclear D gene. CDR1 and CDR2 (germline): MNHEY, SMNVEV (reference sequence). V lost 2 bases and J 2 bases, leaving 18 bases between the germline ends. The CDR3 runs 17 residues. The CDR3 DNA reads as TGTGCCAGCAGTTTAACGGGGAACCCAAGCGTCAACTATGGCTACACCTTC. Amino acid sequence: CASSLTGNPSVNYGYTF.

The chain is built from TRBV12-5 and TRBJ1-1; TRBD1 might be the D (6 bases). The CDR3 runs 13 residues. V lost 4 bases and J 5 bases, leaving 11 bases between the germline ends. Germline V gives CDR1 LGHNT, CDR2 FRNRAP. The CDR3 DNA reads TGTGCTAGTGGTTCGGACAGTGCTACTGAAGCTTTCTTT. Amino acids: CASGSDSATEAFF.

This clone came up once. The chain recombines TRBV7-6 with TRBJ2-5; 10 nucleotides agree with TRBD1. The J segment lost 5 bases and the V segment lost 4 bases, leaving 4 bases of the junction unmatched. The CDR3 has 14 amino acids. Germline V CDR1 and CDR2: SGHVS, FNYEAQ. CDR3 in DNA: TGTGCCAGCAGCTGGGGGGGACAGGGGGAGACCCAGTACTTC. Translating gives CASSWGGQGETQYF.

The chain recombines TRBV10-1 with TRBJ2-7, with 11 positions matching TRBD2. The V gene's germline CDR1 is WNHNN and CDR2 SYGVQD (reference sequence). V gave up 4 bases and J gave up 1 base; unmatched junction bases: 12. The CDR3 sequence is 18 residues long. DNA for the CDR3: TGCGCCAGCAGTGGTACTAGCGGGGGAGCCACAGCGTCCTACGAGCAGTACTTC. Protein: CASSGTSGGATASYEQYF.

The V and J genes are TRBV2 and TRBJ2-3; 7 positions agree with TRBD1. V shed 4 bases and J 3 bases; nucleotides not matched to a gene: 10. Germline CDR1 is SNHLY and CDR2 is FYNNEI. The CDR3 runs 16 residues. CDR3: CASSGAGGLGTDTQYF. The CDR3 DNA follows: TGTGCCAGCAGTGGGGCAGGGGGTTTGGGGACAGATACGCAGTATTTT.

The chain is built from TRBV5-6 and TRBJ2-1; D perhaps matches TRBD2 (7 bases). The germline CDR1 and CDR2 sequences are SGHDT and YYEEEE. V was clipped by 1 base and J by 6 bases, with 17 bases between them. The length of the CDR3 is 16 residues. CDR3 sequence (DNA): TGTGCCAGCAGCTTGAATATTCTCGGGGGGCGCAATGAGCAGTTCTTC. Amino acids: CASSLNILGGRNEQFF.

This chain links TRBV6-5 with TRBJ1-2, with D uncertain. CDR3 length: 12 amino acids. CDR1 and CDR2 (germline): MNHEY, SVGAGI. V lost 6 bases, J lost 7 bases, and 12 bases lay in between. CDR3 in DNA: TGTGCCAGCAGATATCCTATCGGTGGCTACACCTTC. Translating it yields CASRYPIGGYTF.

The rearrangement joins TRBV5-4 to TRBJ2-5, with a weak D call TRBD2 (6 bases). Per germline, CDR1 SGHNT and CDR2 YYREEE (reference sequence). The CDR3 has 14 amino acids. V lost 3 bases to trimming and J lost 5 bases, with 14 bases between them. The CDR3 region has the DNA TGTGCCAGCAGCTGGATTGGAGGGCCCGAGACCCAGTACTTC. This sequence encodes CASSWIGGPETQYF.

The chain carries TRBV2 and TRBJ2-7; D possibly corresponds to TRBD2 (5 bases). The CDR3 covers 13 residues. Germline loops: CDR1 SNHLY, CDR2 FYNNEI. V was cut by 5 bases and J by 3 bases, with 11 bases left in between. The CDR3 sequence is CASSNRAGYEQYF. The DNA of the CDR3 is TGTGCCAGCAGTAATCGGGCGGGCTACGAGCAGTACTTC.